Sequencing of this T cell receptor beta chain was carried out in a study of blood T cell repertoires in COVID-19 (dated by TCRdb to the early 2020s). Looking at the study overall: The collaborator samples originated in the United States, Italy and Spain and spanned the acute and convalescent phases of COVID-19. The material from the prospective study consisted of cDNA or gDNA derived from T cells, B-cell-depleted T cells, or PBMCs. The dataset comprised deeply sampled blood TCRbeta repertoires from subjects exposed to, actively infected with, or recovered from COVID-19. The repertoires were released in a freely available public database meant as a resource for research on the immune response to SARS-CoV-2. The samples were drawn from the first 160 participants of the ongoing ImmuneRACE study and from 950 to 1,500 subjects provided by 6 global collaborators. Nearly every sample came with metadata listing a de-identified subject ID, COVID-19 status, age in years and sex. Where available, HLA class I and class II types were obtained from metadata supplied by the sample provider rather than from assay-based typing. Results and caveats for the whole study, not just this receptor: The amount of clinical and demographic metadata varied by source and participant and was provided uncurated.

This clone was seen only once. Its antigen has not been determined. No base qualities exist here, and no much larger clone lies one base off it. There are 14 amino acids in the CDR3, from cysteine to phenylalanine inclusive. Solely the CDR3 DNA is kept, with 42 bases framed from the first base. Looking up the germline V gene yields CDR1 KGHSH and CDR2 LQKENI. V lost 5 bases and J lost 2 bases, and the count of bases not matched to a germline gene is 3. The immunoSEQ Assay, a bias-controlled multiplex PCR, was used to amplify TCRbeta CDR3 regions from genomic DNA. In the authors' own workflow: Within the assay, amplification of reference gene primers was used to estimate how many nucleated cells each sample contained. To quantify the absolute abundance of each unique TCRbeta CDR3 rearrangement, sequence reads were collapsed and filtered. For each sample, productive Simpson clonality was calculated by taking the square root of Simpson's diversity index across productive rearrangements. The source is immuneACCESS, and TCRdb retained only in-frame sequences with V and J called. Part of the clones is not carried over; for the studies checked, unresolved V genes explain less than half of this, and the remainder is unexplained. D and trimming were read from the DNA, whereas the V and J calls and clone size are those reported in that table. The sample table records 200,000 to 250,000 clones; 82% of these occur just once. About 3.9% of the sample lies in the top ten.

Whole blood was collected in K2EDTA tubes by collaborating institutions according to the institutions' own protocols. Collaborator samples were shipped for TCRbeta analysis as frozen whole blood, isolated PBMCs, or DNA extracted from either sample type. This TCR came from an elderly woman with acute or convalescent COVID-19. Sequenced: peripheral blood. Here the chain combines TRBV18 and TRBJ1-2; 9 of the junction bases match TRBD1. The CDR3 amino acid sequence is: CASSSDRGNYGYTF. The DNA is as follows: TGTGCCAGCTCATCCGACAGGGGGAACTATGGCTACACCTTC. This CDR3, with the reference TRBV18 and TRBJ1-2 proteins standing in past its ends, gives the full variable domain NAGVMQNPRHLVRRRGQEARLRCSPMKGHSHVYWYRQLPEEGLKFMVYLQKENIIDESGMPKERFSAEFPKEGPSILRIQQVVRGDSAAYFCASSSDRGNYGYTFGSGTRLTVV.